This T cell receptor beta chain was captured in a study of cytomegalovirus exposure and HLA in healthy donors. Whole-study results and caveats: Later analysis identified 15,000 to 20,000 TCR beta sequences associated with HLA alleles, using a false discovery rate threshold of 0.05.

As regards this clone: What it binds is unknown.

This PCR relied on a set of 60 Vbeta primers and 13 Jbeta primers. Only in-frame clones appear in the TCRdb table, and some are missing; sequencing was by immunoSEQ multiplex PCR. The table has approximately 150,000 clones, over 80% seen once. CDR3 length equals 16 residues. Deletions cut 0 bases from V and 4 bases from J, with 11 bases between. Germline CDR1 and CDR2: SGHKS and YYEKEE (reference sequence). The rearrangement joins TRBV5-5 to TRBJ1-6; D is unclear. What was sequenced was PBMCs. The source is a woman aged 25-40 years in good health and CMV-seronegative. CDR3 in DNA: TGTGCCAGCAGCTTGGGGCCGCAAGATTATAATTCACCCCTCCACTTT. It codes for CASSLGPQDYNSPLHF.